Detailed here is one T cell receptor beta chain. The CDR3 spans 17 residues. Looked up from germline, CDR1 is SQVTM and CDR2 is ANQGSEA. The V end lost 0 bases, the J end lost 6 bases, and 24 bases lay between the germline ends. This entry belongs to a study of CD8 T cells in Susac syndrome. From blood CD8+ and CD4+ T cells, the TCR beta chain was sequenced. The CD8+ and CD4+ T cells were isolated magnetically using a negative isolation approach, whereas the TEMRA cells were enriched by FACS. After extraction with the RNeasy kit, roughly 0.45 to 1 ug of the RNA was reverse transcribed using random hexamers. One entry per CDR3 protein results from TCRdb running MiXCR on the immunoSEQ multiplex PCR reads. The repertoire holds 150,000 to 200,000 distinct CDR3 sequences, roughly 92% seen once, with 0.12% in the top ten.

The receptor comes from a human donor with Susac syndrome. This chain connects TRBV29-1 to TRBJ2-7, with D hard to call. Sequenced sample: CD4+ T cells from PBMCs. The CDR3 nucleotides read TGCAGCGTTGAAGATCGAGGAATCTCCACTTTCCGAGGCGAGCAGTACTTC. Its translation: CSVEDRGISTFRGEQYF.